These 8 T cell receptor beta chains were all obtained from the same sample, sequenced in a study of T cell changes during pregnancy in multiple sclerosis. TCRdb's copy holds only in-frame clones and misses some; the assay was immunoSEQ multiplex PCR. The sample has about 36,000 clones, approximately 92% seen once. The sequenced sample consisted of PBMCs (not recorded whether the cells were cultured). These receptors were obtained from a female donor with multiple sclerosis, enrolled in a pregnancy study.

The gene calls are TRBV7-2 and TRBJ1-2, with D unclear. The CDR3 is made up of 11 amino acids. Trimming removed 5 bases from V and 5 bases from J, with 6 bases in between. Germline V gives CDR1 SGHTA, CDR2 FQGNSA. The CDR3 is CASSASYGYTF. CDR3 sequence (DNA): TGTGCCAGCAGCGCCTCTTATGGCTACACCTTC.

J is TRBJ1-1 and V is TRBV10-3; a possible D gene is TRBD1 (5 bases). In germline, CDR1 is ENHRY, CDR2 SYGVKD. V lost 9 bases and J lost 5, with 22 bases in between. The CDR3 has 15 amino acids. CDR3 bases: TGTGCCATTGCACAGACCCAGGGTCTCGGGACTGAAGCTTTCTTT. Its protein product is CAIAQTQGLGTEAFF.

CDR3 coding DNA: TGTGCCAGCAGTTTTCAGGGGGTCGGGGAAAAACTGTTTTTT. It specifies CASSFQGVGEKLFF. The chain couples TRBV28 to TRBJ1-4; 7 nucleotides align to TRBD1. Germline V gives CDR1 MDHEN, CDR2 SYDVKM. The junction had 6 bases not matched to a gene; V was cut back by 3 bases and J by 8 bases. The CDR3 has 14 amino acids.

V gene TRBV16 combines with J gene TRBJ2-1; D remains unclear. The CDR3 runs 16 residues. Looked up from germline, CDR1 is KGHSY and CDR2 is FQNENV. Deletions cut 1 base from V and 0 bases from J, with 10 bases between. For the CDR3, the DNA is TGTGCCAGCAGCCAATTAGAGGCGGTCTCCTACAATGAGCAGTTCTTC. It specifies CASSQLEAVSYNEQFF.

The count of this clone is one. V usage is TRBV19 and J usage is TRBJ1-1, with TRBD1 matching over 8 bases. This CDR3 comprises 17 residues. From germline, CDR1 is LNHDA and CDR2 SQIVND (reference sequence). The ends lost 5 bases at V and 0 bases at J; junction bases unmatched: 11. DNA of the CDR3: TGTGCCAGTAGTCCTCTAGGACAGGGCCCATTGAACACTGAAGCTTTCTTT. It translates to CASSPLGQGPLNTEAFF.

The chain has TRBV9 and TRBJ2-7, with D possibly matching TRBD1 (6 bases). The V gene lost 3 bases and the J gene lost 5 bases, with 12 bases spanning the gap. The CDR3 is 13 residues long. Germline CDR1 reads SGDLS; CDR2 reads YYNGEE. This CDR3 is CASSGTGSHEQYF. The CDR3 DNA reads as TGTGCCAGCAGCGGAACAGGGTCCCACGAGCAGTACTTC.

V usage is TRBV7-2 and J usage is TRBJ2-7; D is unresolved. V was shortened by 4 bases and J by 3 bases, with 16 bases between the two germline ends. Germline CDR1 reads SGHTA; CDR2 reads FQGNSA. This CDR3 has 15 amino acids. CDR3 loop: CASSSRAFSNYEQYF. CDR3 in DNA: TGTGCCAGCAGCTCCCGGGCCTTTTCCAACTACGAGCAGTACTTC.

The chain employs TRBV5-4 and TRBJ2-7; TRBD2 matches 10 bases. After removal of 5 bases from V and 3 bases from J, the junction contained 8 bases not matched to a gene. CDR3 size: 15 residues. The germline CDR1 and CDR2 sequences are SGHNT and YYREEE (reference sequence). The CDR3 reads CASRPGIAGGYEQYF. The CDR3 DNA is TGTGCCAGCAGACCAGGCATAGCGGGAGGCTACGAGCAGTACTTC.